One and the same sample provided the 21 T cell receptor beta chains below, sequenced in a study of blood T cell repertoires in COVID-19. Produced via immunoSEQ multiplex PCR; TCRdb's table is partial and in-frame only. The profile shows about 100,000 clones, approximately 81% of them singletons. The material sequenced was peripheral blood. Receptors were obtained from a human donor in a cohort sampled during active COVID-19.

The rearrangement links TRBV18 to TRBJ1-1, with TRBD1 identical over 9 bases. V dropped 8 bases and J dropped 4; count of bases not matched to a gene: 8. The CDR3 covers 14 residues. The germline CDR1 and CDR2 sequences are KGHSH and LQKENI. CDR3 sequence: CASQTGGEGTEAFF. The DNA of the CDR3 is TGTGCCAGCCAAACAGGGGGCGAAGGCACTGAAGCTTTCTTT. Looking up the rest from reference TRBV18 and TRBJ1-1 gives the full variable domain: NAGVMQNPRHLVRRRGQEARLRCSPMKGHSHVYWYRQLPEEGLKFMVYLQKENIIDESGMPKERFSAEFPKEGPSILRIQQVVRGDSAAYFCASQTGGEGTEAFFGQGTRLTVV.

The chain has TRBV7-2 and TRBJ1-6; D not certain. The CDR3 length is 14 residues. Trimming shortened V by 1 base and J by 9 bases, and 10 bases separated the two germline ends. Germline CDR1 SGHTA, CDR2 FQGNSA. CDR3 nucleotide sequence: TGTGCCAGCAGCTTAGGAGGGTACGGTTCACCCCTCCACTTT. Its translation is CASSLGGYGSPLHF.

The chain combines TRBV7-2 with TRBJ2-3; 9 bases map to TRBD2. Germline CDR1 and CDR2: SGHTA and FQGNSA. The ends lost 2 bases at V and 5 bases at J; junction bases unmatched: 8. CDR3 length equals 16 residues. CDR3 loop: CASSLRGTSSQDTQYF. CDR3 sequence (DNA): TGTGCCAGCAGCTTAAGGGGGACTAGCTCGCAAGATACGCAGTATTTT. The complete variable domain, with remaining parts taken from reference TRBV7-2 and TRBJ2-3, reads GAGVSQSPSNKVTEKGKDVELRCDPISGHTALYWYRQSLGQGLEFLIYFQGNSAPDKSGLPSDRFSAERTGGSVSTLTIQRTQQEDSAVYLCASSLRGTSSQDTQYFGPGTRLTVL.

The DNA for the CDR3 is TGTGCCAGCAGCCCCGGACTGTCCTACGAGCAGTACTTC. Translation: CASSPGLSYEQYF. The chain carries TRBV7-6 and TRBJ2-7; D may be TRBD2 (5 bases). This CDR3 is built from 13 residues. Between the trimmed V and J ends, which lost 5 bases and 1 base, there was a span of 9 bases. Germline V gene data show CDR1 as SGHVS and CDR2 as FNYEAQ.

This chain uses TRBV12-5 with TRBJ2-7; TRBD2 aligns across 8 bases. The germline gives CDR1 LGHNT, CDR2 FRNRAP. The CDR3 runs 14 residues. The ends lost 6 bases at V and 5 bases at J; junction bases unmatched: 9. CDR3: CASGRRGGANEQYF. The CDR3 DNA follows: TGTGCTAGTGGCCGCCGGGGGGGGGCGAACGAGCAGTACTTC.

This rearrangement joins TRBV7-2 to TRBJ1-3; no definite D call. V was trimmed by 2 bases and J by 0 bases, leaving 14 bases between them. CDR1 SGHTA and CDR2 FQGNSA come from the germline V gene. The CDR3 loop spans 17 amino acids. The CDR3 protein is CASSLLGAFNSGNTIYF. The CDR3 DNA is TGTGCCAGCAGCTTACTCGGAGCCTTTAACTCTGGAAACACCATATATTTT.

The chain is built from TRBV5-1 and TRBJ1-2; D is unresolved. Germline assignment: CDR1 SGHRS and CDR2 YFSETQ. Trimming cost V 0 bases and J 4 bases, with 13 bases left between them. This CDR3 has 15 amino acids. The CDR3 sequence: CASSLALQLGYGYTF. DNA of the CDR3: TGCGCCAGCAGCTTGGCTCTACAGCTGGGCTATGGCTACACCTTC.

The J gene is TRBJ1-1, the V gene TRBV12-2; TRBD1, the table's D call, lacks a check against the DNA. TRBV12-2 is termed a pseudogene. The CDR3 runs 11 residues. In nucleotides, the CDR3 is TGTGCAAGTCGGGGGCTTACTGAAGCTTTCTTT. This codes for CASRGLTEAFF.

The rearrangement joins TRBV4-3 to TRBJ1-6; TRBD1 matches at 8 bases. The CDR3 contains 15 residues. The ends lost 0 bases at V and 10 bases at J; junction bases unmatched: 5. Germline CDR1 reads LGHNA; CDR2 reads YSLEER. For the CDR3, the DNA is TGCGCCAGCAGCCAAGAGCCCAGGGGGCAATCACCCCTCCACTTT. Protein: CASSQEPRGQSPLHF.

The genes are TRBV10-3 and TRBJ1-6; 9 bases are a match to TRBD1. This CDR3 has 15 residues. Germline assignment: CDR1 ENHRY and CDR2 SYGVKD. The junction had 7 bases not matched to a gene; V was cut back by 6 bases and J by 7 bases. CDR3 in DNA: TGTGCCATCAGCCCGGGACAGGGAGAGAATTCACCCCTCCACTTT. Translated, it gives CAISPGQGENSPLHF.

This clone was seen once. The CDR3 DNA reads as TGTGCCAGTAGTATCACAGAGAACTATGGCTACACCTTC. It codes for CASSITENYGYTF. The chain links TRBV19 to TRBJ1-2, with D uncertain. CDR3 length equals 13 residues. Germline loops: CDR1 LNHDA, CDR2 SQIVND (reference sequence). V lost 3 bases, J lost 2 bases, and 7 bases lay in between.

The chain links TRBV10-2 to TRBJ2-7; D is undetermined. The CDR3 loop spans 13 amino acids. Trimming took 0 bases from V and 6 from J, leaving 9 bases between them. Per the germline V gene, CDR1 is WSHSY and CDR2 is SAAADI. Here the CDR3 reads CASSESPSGEQYF. In DNA form, the CDR3 reads TGCGCCAGCAGTGAGTCCCCCAGTGGCGAGCAGTACTTC.

This chain connects TRBV29-1 to TRBJ2-3, with D perhaps TRBD1 (5 bases). Germline CDR1 is SQVTM and CDR2 is ANQGSEA. Trimming took 6 bases from V and 1 from J, leaving 14 bases between them. The CDR3 has 14 amino acids. CDR3: CSVDTFFGTDTQYF. CDR3 DNA: TGCAGCGTGGACACTTTTTTCGGCACAGATACGCAGTATTTT.

This chain joins TRBV7-2 and TRBJ2-1, with 9 bases lining up with TRBD2. The CDR3 is 13 residues long. The V and J ends lost 5 bases and 7 bases, in that order; junction bases with no gene match: 3. Germline V gene sequence: CDR1 SGHTA, CDR2 FQGNSA. This chain's CDR3 is CASSRGRENEQFF. CDR3 coding DNA: TGTGCCAGCAGCCGCGGGAGGGAGAATGAGCAGTTCTTC.

The count of this clone is one. The gene calls are TRBV20-1 and TRBJ1-3; D gene unclear. The CDR3 covers 15 residues. V shed 6 bases and J shed 0 bases, with 15 bases lying between them. Looked up from germline, CDR1 is DFQATT and CDR2 is SNEGSKA (reference sequence). CDR3 DNA sequence: TGCAGTGCCAGTGAACTCCGGGGCTCTGGAAACACCATATATTTT. It yields the protein CSASELRGSGNTIYF.

This chain links TRBV25-1 with TRBJ1-3; 9 positions match TRBD1. The CDR3 consists of 15 residues. V dropped 6 bases and J dropped 1; count of bases not matched to a gene: 4. CDR1 is MGHDK and CDR2 is SYGVNS in the germline V gene. The CDR3 loop is CASRAGQGSGNTIYF. The CDR3 coding sequence is TGTGCCAGCAGAGCAGGACAGGGGTCTGGAAACACCATATATTTT.

The chain joins TRBV5-1 to TRBJ1-2, with TRBD1 matching over 9 bases. Germline V lookup: CDR1 SGHRS, CDR2 YFSETQ. Unmatched junction bases numbered 3, after V lost 0 bases and J lost 0 bases. The CDR3 runs 16 residues. In DNA, the CDR3 is TGCGCCAGCAGCTTGGGGACAGGGGCCGCTAACTATGGCTACACCTTC. Encoded protein: CASSLGTGAANYGYTF.

This chain connects TRBV9 to TRBJ2-7; TRBD1 matches at 9 bases. This CDR3 is 14 amino acids long. The V segment lost 4 bases and the J segment 2 bases; nucleotides outside the gene matches: 4. Germline V gene sequence: CDR1 SGDLS, CDR2 YYNGEE. Here the CDR3 DNA reads TGTGCCAGCAGCTTACGACAGGGGGCCTACGAGCAGTACTTC. This sequence encodes CASSLRQGAYEQYF.

The chain recombines TRBV5-5 with TRBJ2-2, with 8 bases lining up with TRBD2. This CDR3 comprises 16 residues. Germline-derived CDR1 and CDR2 are SGHKS and YYEKEE (reference sequence). The junction had 4 bases not matched to a gene; V was cut back by 1 base and J by 2 bases. CDR3 nucleotide sequence: TGTGCCAGCAGCTTGTTCAGCGGGAGCAACACCGGGGAGCTGTTTTTT. The encoded protein is CASSLFSGSNTGELFF.

The chain employs TRBV11-2 and TRBJ2-7; 11 bases align to TRBD1. V dropped 4 bases and J dropped 7; count of bases not matched to a gene: 6. The germline CDR1 and CDR2 sequences are SGHAT and FQNNGV. The CDR3 has 14 residues. The CDR3 DNA reads TGTGCCAGCAGCTCCCGGGACAGGGGGTGGGAGCAGTACTTC. Its protein product is CASSSRDRGWEQYF.

The chain couples TRBV5-1 to TRBJ1-1; possible D gene TRBD1, 5 bases. CDR1 and CDR2 from the germline V gene are SGHRS and YFSETQ. This CDR3 comprises 16 residues. The ends were cut back, 5 bases at V and 4 bases at J, with 21 bases in the middle. CDR3: CASSNRQSVKGTEAFF. The CDR3 region has the DNA TGCGCCAGCAGTAACCGACAGAGCGTGAAGGGCACTGAAGCTTTCTTT. Full variable domain (outside the CDR3, taken from reference TRBV5-1 and TRBJ1-1): KAGVTQTPRYLIKTRGQQVTLSCSPISGHRSVSWYQQTPGQGLQFLFEYFSETQRNKGNFPGRFSGRQFSNSRSEMNVSTLELGDSALYLCASSNRQSVKGTEAFFGQGTRLTVV.